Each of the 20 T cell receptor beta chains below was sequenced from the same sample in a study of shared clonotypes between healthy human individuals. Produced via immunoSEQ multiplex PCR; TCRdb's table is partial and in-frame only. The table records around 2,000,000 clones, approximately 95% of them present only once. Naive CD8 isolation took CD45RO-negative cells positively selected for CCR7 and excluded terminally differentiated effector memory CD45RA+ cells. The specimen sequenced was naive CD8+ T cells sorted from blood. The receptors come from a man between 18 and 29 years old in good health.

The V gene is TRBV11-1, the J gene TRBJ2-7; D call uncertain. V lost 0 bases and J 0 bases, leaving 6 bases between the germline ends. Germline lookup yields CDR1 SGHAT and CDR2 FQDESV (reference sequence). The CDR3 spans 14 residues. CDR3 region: CASSLAQSSYEQYF. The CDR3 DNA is TGTGCCAGCAGCTTAGCCCAGAGCTCCTACGAGCAGTACTTC.

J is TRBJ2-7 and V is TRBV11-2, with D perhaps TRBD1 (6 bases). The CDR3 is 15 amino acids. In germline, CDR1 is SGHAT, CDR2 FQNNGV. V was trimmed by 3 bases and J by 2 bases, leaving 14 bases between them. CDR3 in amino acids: CASSLLSGVPYEQYF. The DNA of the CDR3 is TGTGCCAGCAGCTTGTTATCAGGGGTCCCCTACGAGCAGTACTTC.

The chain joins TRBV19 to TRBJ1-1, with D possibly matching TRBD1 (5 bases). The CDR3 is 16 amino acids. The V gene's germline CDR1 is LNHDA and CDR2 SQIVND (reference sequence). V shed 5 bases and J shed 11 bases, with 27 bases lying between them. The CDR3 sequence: CASSLRSGSWAEGAFF. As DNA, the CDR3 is TGTGCCAGTAGTCTCCGGTCAGGGAGCTGGGCCGAGGGTGCTTTCTTT.

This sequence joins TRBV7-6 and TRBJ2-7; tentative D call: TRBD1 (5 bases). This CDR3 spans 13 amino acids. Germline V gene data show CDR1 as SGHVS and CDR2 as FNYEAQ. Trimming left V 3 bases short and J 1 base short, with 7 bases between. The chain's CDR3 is CASSFGQSYEQYF. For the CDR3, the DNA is TGTGCCAGCAGCTTCGGACAATCCTACGAGCAGTACTTC.

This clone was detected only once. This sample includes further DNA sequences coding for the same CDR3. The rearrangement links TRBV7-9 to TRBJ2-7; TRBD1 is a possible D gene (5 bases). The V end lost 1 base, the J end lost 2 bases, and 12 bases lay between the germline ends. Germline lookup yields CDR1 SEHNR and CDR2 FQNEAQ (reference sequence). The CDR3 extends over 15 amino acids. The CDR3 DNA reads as TGTGCCAGCAGCTTAGTACCAGGGTTAACCTACGAGCAGTACTTC. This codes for CASSLVPGLTYEQYF.

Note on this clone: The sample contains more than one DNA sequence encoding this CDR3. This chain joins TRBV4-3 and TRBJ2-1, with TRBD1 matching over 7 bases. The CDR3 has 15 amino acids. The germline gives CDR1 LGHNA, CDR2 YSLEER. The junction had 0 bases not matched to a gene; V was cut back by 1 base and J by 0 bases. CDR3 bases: TGCGCCAGCAGCCAAGGACAGGGCTCCTACAATGAGCAGTTCTTC. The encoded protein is CASSQGQGSYNEQFF.

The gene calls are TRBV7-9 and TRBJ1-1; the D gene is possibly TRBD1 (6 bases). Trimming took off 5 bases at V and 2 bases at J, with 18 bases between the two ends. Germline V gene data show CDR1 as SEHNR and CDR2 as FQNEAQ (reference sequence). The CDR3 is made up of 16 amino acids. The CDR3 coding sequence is TGTGCCAGCAGCCCCGGAGATTGGGGGCGAAACACTGAAGCTTTCTTT. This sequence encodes CASSPGDWGRNTEAFF.

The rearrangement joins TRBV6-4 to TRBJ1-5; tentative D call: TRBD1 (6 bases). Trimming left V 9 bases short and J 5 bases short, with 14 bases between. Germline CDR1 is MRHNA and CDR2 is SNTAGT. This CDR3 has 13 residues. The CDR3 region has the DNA TGTGCCAGAGGGGGGGGAGGGGATCAGCCCCAGCATTTT. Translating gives CARGGGGDQPQHF.

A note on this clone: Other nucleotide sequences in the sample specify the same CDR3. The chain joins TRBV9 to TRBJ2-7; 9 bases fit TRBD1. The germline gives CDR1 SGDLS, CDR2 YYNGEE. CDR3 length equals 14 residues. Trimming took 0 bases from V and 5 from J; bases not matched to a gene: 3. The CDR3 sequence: CASSVGGQGHEQYF. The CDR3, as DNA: TGTGCCAGCAGCGTAGGGGGACAGGGACACGAGCAGTACTTC.

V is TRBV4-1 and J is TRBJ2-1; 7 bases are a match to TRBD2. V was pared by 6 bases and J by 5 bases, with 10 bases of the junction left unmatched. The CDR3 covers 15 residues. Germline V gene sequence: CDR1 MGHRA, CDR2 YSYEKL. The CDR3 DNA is TGCGCCAGCAGGCTAACTAGCGTGGCGGACAATGAGCAGTTCTTC. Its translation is CASRLTSVADNEQFF.

The CDR3 DNA sequence: TGCGCCAGCAGCCAAGATTCGACTTGGGAGCAAGCTTTCTTT. It specifies CASSQDSTWEQAFF. The chain combines TRBV4-1 with TRBJ1-1, with D hard to call. CDR3 length equals 14 residues. CDR1 and CDR2 from the germline V gene are MGHRA and YSYEKL. V lost 0 bases to trimming and J lost 9 bases, with 14 bases between them.

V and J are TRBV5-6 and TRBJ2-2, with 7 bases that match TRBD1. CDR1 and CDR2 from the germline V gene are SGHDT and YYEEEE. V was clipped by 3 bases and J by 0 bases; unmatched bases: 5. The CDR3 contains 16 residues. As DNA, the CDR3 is TGTGCCAGCAGCTGCGATGACAGGGCGAACACCGGGGAGCTGTTTTTT. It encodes CASSCDDRANTGELFF.

The CDR3 DNA reads as TGTGCCAGTAGTATAGAAGGGGCTCCAGACTATGGCTACACCTTC. Amino acid sequence: CASSIEGAPDYGYTF. The J gene is TRBJ1-2, the V gene TRBV19; maybe TRBD1 (5 bases). Trimming shortened V by 0 bases and J by 3 bases, and 11 bases separated the two germline ends. CDR1 LNHDA and CDR2 SQIVND come from the germline V gene (reference sequence). CDR3 size: 15 residues.

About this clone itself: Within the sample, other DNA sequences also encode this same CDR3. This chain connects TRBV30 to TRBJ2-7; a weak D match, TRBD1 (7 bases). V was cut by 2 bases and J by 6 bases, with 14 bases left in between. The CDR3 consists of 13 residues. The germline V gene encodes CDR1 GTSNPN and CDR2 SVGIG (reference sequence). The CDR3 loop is CAWSLGGGTEQYF. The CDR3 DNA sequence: TGTGCCTGGAGTTTAGGAGGGGGCACCGAGCAGTACTTC. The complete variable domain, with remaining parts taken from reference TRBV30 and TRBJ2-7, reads SQTIHQWPATLVQPVGSPLSLECTVEGTSNPNLYWYRQAAGRGLQLLFYSVGIGQISSEVPQNLSASRPQDRQFILSSKKLLLSDSGFYLCAWSLGGGTEQYFGPGTRLTVT.

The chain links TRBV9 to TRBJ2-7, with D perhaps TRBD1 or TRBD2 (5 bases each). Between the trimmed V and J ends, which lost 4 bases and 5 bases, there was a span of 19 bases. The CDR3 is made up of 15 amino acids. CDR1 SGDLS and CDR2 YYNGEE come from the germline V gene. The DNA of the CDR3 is TGTGCCAGCAGCCTAAACCGAGCCGGGGCCGACGAGCAGTACTTC. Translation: CASSLNRAGADEQYF.

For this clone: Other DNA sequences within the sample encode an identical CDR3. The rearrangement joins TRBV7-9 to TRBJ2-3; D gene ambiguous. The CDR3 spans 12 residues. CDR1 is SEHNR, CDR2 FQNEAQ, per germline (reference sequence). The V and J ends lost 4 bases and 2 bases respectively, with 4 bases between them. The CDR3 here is CASSSYTDTQYF. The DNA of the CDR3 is TGTGCCAGCAGCTCCTACACAGATACGCAGTATTTT.

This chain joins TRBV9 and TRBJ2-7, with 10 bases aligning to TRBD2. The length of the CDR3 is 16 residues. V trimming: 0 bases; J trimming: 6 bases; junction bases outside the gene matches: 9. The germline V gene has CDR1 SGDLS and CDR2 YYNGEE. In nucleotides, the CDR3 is TGTGCCAGCAGCGTAGAGGGAGCGGGGGGGCCCGGCGAGCAGTACTTC. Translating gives CASSVEGAGGPGEQYF.

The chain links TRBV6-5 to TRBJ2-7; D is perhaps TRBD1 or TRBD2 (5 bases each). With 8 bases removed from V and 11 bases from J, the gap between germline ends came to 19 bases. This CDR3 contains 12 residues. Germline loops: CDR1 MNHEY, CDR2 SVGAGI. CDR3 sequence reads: CASSLDGTPEYF. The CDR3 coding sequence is TGTGCCAGCTCCCTAGATGGGACCCCAGAGTACTTC.

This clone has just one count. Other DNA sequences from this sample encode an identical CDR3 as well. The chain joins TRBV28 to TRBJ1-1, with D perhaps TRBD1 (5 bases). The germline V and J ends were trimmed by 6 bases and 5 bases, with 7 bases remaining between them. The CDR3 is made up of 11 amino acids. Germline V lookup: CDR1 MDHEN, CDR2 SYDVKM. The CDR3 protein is CASSGGTEAFF. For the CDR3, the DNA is TGTGCCAGCAGCGGGGGTACTGAAGCTTTCTTT.

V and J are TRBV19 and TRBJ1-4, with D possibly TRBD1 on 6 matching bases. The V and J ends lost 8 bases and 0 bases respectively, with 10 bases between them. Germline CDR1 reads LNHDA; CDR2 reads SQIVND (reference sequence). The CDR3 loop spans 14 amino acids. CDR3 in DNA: TGTGCCAGTGCAGGGGCGGCAACTAATGAAAAACTGTTTTTT. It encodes CASAGAATNEKLFF.